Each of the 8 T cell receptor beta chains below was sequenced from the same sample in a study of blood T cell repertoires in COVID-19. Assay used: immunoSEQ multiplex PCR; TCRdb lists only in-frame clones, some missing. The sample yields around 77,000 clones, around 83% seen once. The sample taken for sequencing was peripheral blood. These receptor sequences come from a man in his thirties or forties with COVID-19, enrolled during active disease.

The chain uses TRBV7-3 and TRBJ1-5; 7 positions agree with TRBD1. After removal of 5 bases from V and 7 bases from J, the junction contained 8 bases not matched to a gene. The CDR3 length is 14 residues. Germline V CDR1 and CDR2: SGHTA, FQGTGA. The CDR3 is CASSTHRGAQPQHF. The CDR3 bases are TGTGCCAGCAGCACACACAGGGGTGCCCAGCCCCAGCATTTT.

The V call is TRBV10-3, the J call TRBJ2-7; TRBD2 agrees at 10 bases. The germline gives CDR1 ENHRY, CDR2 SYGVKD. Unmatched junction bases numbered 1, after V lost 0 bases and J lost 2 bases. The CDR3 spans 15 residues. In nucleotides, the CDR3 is TGTGCCATCAGTGAGTCTAGCGGGAGGACCTACGAGCAGTACTTC. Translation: CAISESSGRTYEQYF.

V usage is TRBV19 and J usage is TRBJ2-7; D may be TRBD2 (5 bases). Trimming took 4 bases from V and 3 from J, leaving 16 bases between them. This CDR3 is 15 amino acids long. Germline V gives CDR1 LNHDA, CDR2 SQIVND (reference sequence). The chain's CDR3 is CASSTSGKGLYEQYF. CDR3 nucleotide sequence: TGTGCCAGTAGTACGAGCGGTAAAGGGCTCTACGAGCAGTACTTC.

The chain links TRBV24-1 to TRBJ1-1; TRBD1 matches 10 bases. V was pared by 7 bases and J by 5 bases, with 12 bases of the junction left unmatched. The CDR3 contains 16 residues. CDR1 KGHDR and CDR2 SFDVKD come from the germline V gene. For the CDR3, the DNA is TGTGCCACCAGGGACAGACCGGGACAGGGGAAGACTGAAGCTTTCTTT. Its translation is CATRDRPGQGKTEAFF.

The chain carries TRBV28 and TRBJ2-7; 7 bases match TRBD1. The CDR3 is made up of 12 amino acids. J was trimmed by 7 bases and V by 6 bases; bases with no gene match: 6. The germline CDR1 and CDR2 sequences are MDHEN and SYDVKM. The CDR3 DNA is TGTGCCAGCAGGACAGGGTCCCGGGAGCAGTACTTC. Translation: CASRTGSREQYF. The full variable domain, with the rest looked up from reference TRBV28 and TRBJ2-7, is DVKVTQSSRYLVKRTGEKVFLECVQDMDHENMFWYRQDPGLGLRLIYFSYDVKMKEKGDIPEGYSVSREKKERFSLILESASTNQTSMYLCASRTGSREQYFGPGTRLTVT.

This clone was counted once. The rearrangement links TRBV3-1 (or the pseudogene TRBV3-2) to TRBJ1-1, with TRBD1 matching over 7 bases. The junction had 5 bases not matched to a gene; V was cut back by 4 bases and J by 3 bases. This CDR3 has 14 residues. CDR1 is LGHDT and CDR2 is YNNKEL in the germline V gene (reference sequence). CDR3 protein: CASSRAGGYTEAFF. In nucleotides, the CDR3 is TGTGCCAGCAGCCGGGCAGGGGGTTACACTGAAGCTTTCTTT.

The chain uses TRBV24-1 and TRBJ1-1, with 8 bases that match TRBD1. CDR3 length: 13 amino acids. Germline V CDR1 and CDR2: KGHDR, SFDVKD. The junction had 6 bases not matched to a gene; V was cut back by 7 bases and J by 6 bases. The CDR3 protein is CATRADRAAEAFF. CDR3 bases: TGTGCCACCAGGGCGGACAGGGCGGCTGAAGCTTTCTTT.

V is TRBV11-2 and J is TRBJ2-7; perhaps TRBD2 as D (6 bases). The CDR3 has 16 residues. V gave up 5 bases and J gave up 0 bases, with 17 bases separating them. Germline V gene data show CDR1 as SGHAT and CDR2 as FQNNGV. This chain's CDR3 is CASSRFGDSLSYEQYF. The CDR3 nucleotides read TGTGCCAGCAGCCGTTTCGGGGACTCACTCTCCTACGAGCAGTACTTC.